This TCR beta chain was profiled in a study of T cell changes during pregnancy in multiple sclerosis. The protocol was immunoSEQ multiplex PCR, while the TCRdb copy is restricted to in-frame clones and leaves out a portion. The sample contains approximately 60,000 clones, 92% of which appear only once. The length of the CDR3 is 14 residues. Germline V gene data show CDR1 as MNHNY and CDR2 as SVGAGI (reference sequence). With 3 bases clipped from V and 1 base from J, the junction kept 1 base outside the gene matches. This chain joins TRBV6-6 and TRBJ1-1, with 8 bases lining up with TRBD1. The receptor was derived from a female donor with multiple sclerosis, enrolled in a pregnancy study. The specimen was CD4+ T cells from peripheral blood mononuclear cells, collected in the second trimester of pregnancy. The DNA of the CDR3 is TGTGCCAGCAGTTATGGGACAGGGAACACTGAAGCTTTCTTT. Its translation is CASSYGTGNTEAFF.